Listed below are T cell receptor beta chains from one sample, sequenced in a study of blood T cell repertoires in COVID-19. The method was immunoSEQ multiplex PCR; TCRdb's version includes in-frame clones alone and lacks a portion of them. The sample shows some 76,000 clones, 90% of them seen only once. Sequenced material: peripheral blood. The origin of the receptors is a woman between 18 and 30 years old with acute or convalescent COVID-19. The CDR3 runs from the conserved cysteine through the conserved F or W. D genes are given only for firm matches. Clone size is not always given. Where it is, it says once, few, many or a class for expanded clones.

>TRBV19|-|TRBD2|TRBJ2-3
TGTGCCAGTAGTATCCGGACTAGCGGGAGGAACACAGATACGCAGTATTTT
CASSIRTSGRNTDTQYF
>TRBV6-4|-|TRBD2|TRBJ2-5
TGTGCCAGCAGGACTAGCGGGAGGGCGCGGGAGACCCAGTACTTC
CASRTSGRARETQYF
>TRBV28|-|TRBD1|TRBJ2-5
TGTGCCACCCGGGACAGGGGAAAAGAGACCCAGTACTTC
CATRDRGKETQYF
>TRBV28|-|TRBD2|TRBJ2-3
TGTGCCAGCAGTTTAAGTTCGGGAGGGAGGACAGATACGCAGTATTTT
CASSLSSGGRTDTQYF
>TRBV28|-|-|TRBJ1-2
TGTGCCAGCCTGGACAGAAGAGCTTCTAACTATGGCTACACCTTC
CASLDRRASNYGYTF
>TRBV13|-|TRBD2|TRBJ2-2
TGTGCCAGCAGCACACCGGGACTAGCGGGAGTCACCGGGGAGCTGTTTTTT
CASSTPGLAGVTGELFF
>TRBV7-2|-|-|TRBJ2-3
TGTGCCAGCAGCTTAGACTTGCGGGAAACGCAGTATTTT
CASSLDLRETQYF
>TRBV4-1|-|TRBD2|TRBJ2-7
TGCGCCAGCAGCCAGACCACTAGCGGGCTGAGCTACGAGCAGTACTTC
CASSQTTSGLSYEQYF
>TRBV20-1|-|-|TRBJ2-5
TGCAGTGCTCAGAGGACTTCCCAGTACTTC
CSAQRTSQYF
>TRBV24-1|-|TRBD1|TRBJ2-7
TGTGCCACCAGTGACGGACAGGCTGGCTACGAGCAGTACTTC
CATSDGQAGYEQYF
>TRBV27|-|-|TRBJ2-3
TGTGCCAGCAGTTTCCGAGGCACAGATACGCAGTATTTT
CASSFRGTDTQYF
>TRBV12-3/TRBV12-4|few|-|TRBJ1-2
TGTGCCAGCAGTCCAACACAGGGCGGCTACACCTTC
CASSPTQGGYTF
>TRBV27|-|TRBD1|TRBJ1-1
TGTGCCAGCAGTTTAGGACAGGGGAGAGTCACTGAAGCTTTCTTT
CASSLGQGRVTEAFF
>TRBV12-5|-|-|TRBJ2-1
TGTGCTAGTGGTTTCGGCAGGGGCAATGAGCAGTTCTTC
CASGFGRGNEQFF
>TRBV4-1|-|TRBD2|TRBJ2-4
TGCGCCAGCAGCGAAAGTCGCTCTAGCGGGCAAGCCCCCAAAAACATTCAGTACTTC
CASSESRSSGQAPKNIQYF
>TRBV2|-|-|TRBJ2-1
TGTGCCAGCAGTGAGGCTGACAGGATGGTCGGTGAGCAGTTCTTC
CASSEADRMVGEQFF
>TRBV30|-|-|TRBJ2-1
TGTGCCTGGAGTGTTAAACAGGGATACAATGAGCAGTTCTTC
CAWSVKQGYNEQFF
>TRBV19|-|-|TRBJ1-1
TGTGCCAGTAGTATTCACAGGTTCGGGAACACTGAAGCTTTCTTT
CASSIHRFGNTEAFF
>TRBV18|-|-|TRBJ2-3
TGTGCCAGCTCACCACGAGCGAGGCGGGGCACAGATACGCAGTATTTT
CASSPRARRGTDTQYF
>TRBV15|-|TRBD2|TRBJ2-3
TGTGCCACCAGCCCCCCACCCAGCCCTAGCGGGAGGGTGCAGTATTTT
CATSPPPSPSGRVQYF
>TRBV14|-|TRBD2|TRBJ2-7
TGTGCCAGCAGCCCCTATCGTAGCGGGGACCTCTACTTC
CASSPYRSGDLYF
>TRBV18|-|-|TRBJ2-5
TGTGCCAGCTCACCATCGGAAGAGACCCAGTACTTC
CASSPSEETQYF
>TRBV5-6|-|TRBD1|TRBJ1-2
TGTGCCAGCAGCTTGATGTGGGACAGCTATGGCTACACCTTC
CASSLMWDSYGYTF